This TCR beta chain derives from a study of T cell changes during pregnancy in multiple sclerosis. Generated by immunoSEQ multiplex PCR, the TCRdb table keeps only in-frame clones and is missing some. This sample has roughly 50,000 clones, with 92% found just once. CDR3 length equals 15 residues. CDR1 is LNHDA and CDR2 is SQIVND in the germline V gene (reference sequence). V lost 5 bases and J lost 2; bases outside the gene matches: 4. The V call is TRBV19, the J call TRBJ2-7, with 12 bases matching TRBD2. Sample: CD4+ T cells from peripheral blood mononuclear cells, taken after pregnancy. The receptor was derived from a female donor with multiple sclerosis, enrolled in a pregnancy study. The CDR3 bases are TGTGCCAGTAGTCGGACTAGCGGGACGACCTACGAGCAGTACTTC. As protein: CASSRTSGTTYEQYF.